This TCR beta chain was captured in a study of patients and donors after allogeneic stem cell transplantation. About this clonotype: The junction and the germline gene differ at one end; a read error may be behind it.

CDR3 length: 14 amino acids. Germline lookup yields CDR1 SQVTM and CDR2 ANQGSEA. Via MiXCR, TCRdb re-called the RT-PCR reads, giving one row per CDR3 protein. This sample has around 150,000 distinct CDR3 sequences, with about two fifths found just once. This TCR was recovered from a human donor who was either an allogeneic HSCT recipient or a stem cell or donor lymphocyte infusion donor (not recorded which). It is not recorded whose cells these are; they may come from a transplant donor. The V gene is TRBV29-1, the J gene TRBJ1-2; perhaps TRBD1 as D (5 bases). Material for sequencing was blood, either unsorted or a sorted T cell fraction (not recorded which). The CDR3 here is CSVGGHFSNYGHTF. As DNA, the CDR3 is TGCAGCGTCGGAGGACATTTTTCTAACTATGGCCACACCTTC.